These 22 T cell receptor beta chains originate from one sample sequenced in a study of T cell responses to AZD1222 COVID-19 vaccine. The method was immunoSEQ multiplex PCR; TCRdb's version includes in-frame clones alone and lacks a portion of them. The sample lists 140,000 to 150,000 clones, about 82% occurring once. Sequencing used peripheral blood, obtained 28 days after the second AZD1222 dose. These receptors came from an adult who received the AZD1222 COVID-19 vaccine.

J is TRBJ1-1 and V is TRBV7-9; D is possibly TRBD1 (6 bases). V lost 2 bases and J lost 5, with 12 bases in between. Germline CDR1 reads SEHNR; CDR2 reads FQNEAQ (reference sequence). The CDR3 consists of 14 residues. CDR3 amino acids: CASSLRTEGTEAFF. DNA for the CDR3: TGTGCCAGCAGCTTAAGGACAGAGGGAACTGAAGCTTTCTTT. Supplemented by reference TRBV7-9 and TRBJ1-1, the full variable domain reads DTGVSQNPRHKITKRGQNVTFRCDPISEHNRLYWYRQTLGQGPEFLTYFQNEAQLEKSRLLSDRFSAERPKGSFSTLEIQRTEQGDSAMYLCASSLRTEGTEAFFGQGTRLTVV.

The CDR3 is CASRGEVTEAFF. The CDR3 nucleotides read TGTGCCAGCAGAGGGGAGGTCACTGAAGCTTTCTTT. The gene calls are TRBV28 and TRBJ1-1, with D perhaps TRBD1 (5 bases). Trimming left V 6 bases short and J 4 bases short, with 9 bases between. Germline loops: CDR1 MDHEN, CDR2 SYDVKM. This CDR3 spans 12 amino acids.

V and J are TRBV10-2 and TRBJ2-1; the D call may be TRBD1 or TRBD2 (5 bases each). V dropped 2 bases and J dropped 6 bases, with 11 bases sitting between them. This CDR3 has 14 residues. The germline CDR1 and CDR2 sequences are WSHSY and SAAADI. The DNA for the CDR3 is TGCGCCAGCAGTGAGGGGGGACCCTCCAATGAGCAGTTCTTC. Amino acids: CASSEGGPSNEQFF.

This chain connects TRBV7-9 to TRBJ2-3; D is unclear. Trimming left V 1 base short and J 8 bases short, with 13 bases between. CDR3 length: 14 residues. Germline CDR1 reads SEHNR; CDR2 reads FQNEAQ (reference sequence). The chain's CDR3 is CASSLDRTPPTQYF. CDR3 nucleotides: TGTGCCAGCAGCTTAGACCGGACCCCGCCTACGCAGTATTTT.

In the case of this clone: One junction end disagrees with the germline gene, perhaps due to a read error. J is TRBJ1-1 and V is TRBV24-1, with D uncertain. In germline, CDR1 is KGHDR, CDR2 SFDVKD. This CDR3 region has 14 residues. The CDR3 reads CAPSAACRYTEAFF. The CDR3 DNA reads TGTGCCCCCAGTGCAGCGTGTCGATACACTGAAGCTTTCTTT.

The gene calls are TRBV12-3 or TRBV12-4 and TRBJ1-3; no clear D gene. The ends were cut back, 6 bases at V and 4 bases at J, with 7 bases in the middle. This CDR3 comprises 12 residues. CDR3 DNA: TGTGCCAGCAGGGGGAGCGGAAACACCATATATTTT. Its protein is CASRGSGNTIYF.

In its sample, this clone was seen once. The chain links TRBV2 to TRBJ1-3, with 9 bases fitting TRBD1. The germline gives CDR1 SNHLY, CDR2 FYNNEI. V shed 5 bases, J shed 3 bases, and the junction held 8 bases outside the gene matches. This CDR3 is built from 16 residues. The CDR3 bases are TGTGCCAGCAGTTTATTAAGGACAGGGGTTGGAAACACCATATATTTT. Its protein is CASSLLRTGVGNTIYF.

V gene TRBV7-9 combines with J gene TRBJ1-6; D unclear. This CDR3 has 12 amino acids. The germline V and J ends were trimmed by 4 bases and 7 bases, with 5 bases remaining between them. CDR1 is SEHNR, CDR2 FQNEAQ, per germline (reference sequence). The CDR3 DNA reads as TGTGCCAGCAGCTCTCCCAATTCACCCCTCCACTTT. Its translation: CASSSPNSPLHF.

The V and J genes are TRBV5-1 and TRBJ1-1, with D perhaps matching TRBD1 (5 bases). V shed 4 bases and J shed 2 bases, with 9 bases lying between them. The CDR3 sequence is 13 residues long. Germline V gene data show CDR1 as SGHRS and CDR2 as YFSETQ. DNA of the CDR3: TGCGCCAGCAGCCCTGACAGCAACACTGAAGCTTTCTTT. It yields the protein CASSPDSNTEAFF.

The chain is built from TRBV12-3 or TRBV12-4 and TRBJ2-4; D not certain. Trimming pared 4 bases from V and 13 bases from J, leaving 14 bases between. The CDR3 totals 12 residues. CDR3 sequence (DNA): TGTGCCAGCAGTTCTCAGCCCACAGTCCAGTACTTC. Residues: CASSSQPTVQYF.

About this clone: The junction and the germline gene differ at one end; a read error may be behind it. The chain couples TRBV6-6 to TRBJ1-1, with D unresolved. The CDR3 is 12 residues long. Germline assignment: CDR1 MNHNY and CDR2 SVGAGI (reference sequence). The CDR3 here is CASSYSAAEAFF. The CDR3 DNA follows: TGTGCCAGCAGCTACTCTGCAGCTGAAGCTTTCTTT.

This chain's CDR3 is CASSPGLHTDTQYF. In nucleotides, the CDR3 is TGTGCCAGCAGCCCGGGACTTCACACAGATACGCAGTATTTT. The rearrangement joins TRBV6-5 to TRBJ2-3; weak D call: TRBD2 (6 bases). V was pared by 6 bases and J by 2 bases, with 12 bases between. There are 14 residues in the CDR3. Germline V gene sequence: CDR1 MNHEY, CDR2 SVGAGI.

The chain joins TRBV10-3 to TRBJ1-1; D is uncertain. V shed 0 bases and J shed 7 bases, with 9 bases lying between them. The V gene's germline CDR1 is ENHRY and CDR2 SYGVKD. The CDR3 consists of 13 residues. In DNA, the CDR3 is TGTGCCATCAGTGAGTCGATATCCGTTGAAGCTTTCTTT. Its protein product is CAISESISVEAFF.

V and J are TRBV5-4 and TRBJ1-5, with a weak D call TRBD1 (5 bases). The germline CDR1 and CDR2 sequences are SGHNT and YYREEE (reference sequence). CDR3 length: 15 residues. V shed 4 bases and J shed 5 bases, with 16 bases lying between them. CDR3: CASSRRDAPYQPQHF. For the CDR3, the DNA is TGTGCCAGCAGCCGCCGGGACGCACCATATCAGCCCCAGCATTTT.

The genes are TRBV19 and TRBJ2-1; D gene uncertain. The CDR3 has 14 residues. Germline V lookup: CDR1 LNHDA, CDR2 SQIVND (reference sequence). V lost 4 bases and J lost 2, with 9 bases in between. The CDR3 DNA is TGTGCCAGTAGTAGCGACCGGCCCTACAATGAGCAGTTCTTC. It translates to CASSSDRPYNEQFF. Variable domain in full (rest from reference TRBV19 and TRBJ2-1): DGGITQSPKYLFRKEGQNVTLSCEQNLNHDAMYWYRQDPGQGLRLIYYSQIVNDFQKGDIAEGYSVSREKKESFPLTVTSAQKNPTAFYLCASSSDRPYNEQFFGPGTRLTVL.

This clone was found a few times. V and J are TRBV7-2 and TRBJ2-7; D is uncertain. CDR3 length: 13 amino acids. The germline V gene has CDR1 SGHTA and CDR2 FQGNSA. V lost 4 bases and J 0 bases, leaving 7 bases between the germline ends. In DNA, the CDR3 is TGTGCCAGCAGCTCGATGAGCTCCTACGAGCAGTACTTC. Its protein is CASSSMSSYEQYF.

The V call is TRBV6-5, the J call TRBJ1-2; D unresolved. Trimming took off 3 bases at V and 1 base at J, with 6 bases between the two ends. The CDR3 is 13 amino acids. From germline, CDR1 is MNHEY and CDR2 SVGAGI. The DNA of the CDR3 is TGTGCCAGCAGTTATAACAGTAACTATGGCTACACCTTC. Its protein is CASSYNSNYGYTF.

The chain uses TRBV7-2 and TRBJ2-1, with a possible D match to TRBD2 (7 bases). Trimming cost V 1 base and J 10 bases, with 17 bases left between them. Germline V gene sequence: CDR1 SGHTA, CDR2 FQGNSA. The CDR3 length is 15 residues. The DNA of the CDR3 is TGTGCCAGCAGCTTAGATACAGCGGGGAGGGGGGAGCAGTTCTTC. It codes for CASSLDTAGRGEQFF. Combining the CDR3 with reference TRBV7-2 and TRBJ2-1 gives the whole variable domain GAGVSQSPSNKVTEKGKDVELRCDPISGHTALYWYRQSLGQGLEFLIYFQGNSAPDKSGLPSDRFSAERTGGSVSTLTIQRTQQEDSAVYLCASSLDTAGRGEQFFGPGTRLTVL.

This chain connects TRBV28 to TRBJ1-5, with D uncertain. V dropped 4 bases and J dropped 5 bases, with 12 bases sitting between them. Germline CDR1 is MDHEN and CDR2 is SYDVKM. The CDR3 sequence is 14 residues long. The CDR3 DNA reads TGTGCCAGCAGTTCCGCGGGCTTGGATCAGCCCCAGCATTTT. It encodes CASSSAGLDQPQHF.

This clone was observed a single time. The rearrangement joins TRBV12-5 to TRBJ2-7; tentatively, D is TRBD1 (6 bases). The length of the CDR3 is 17 residues. CDR1 LGHNT and CDR2 FRNRAP come from the germline V gene. With 1 base removed from V and 2 bases from J, the gap between germline ends came to 18 bases. The CDR3 protein is CASGLAVGAGAPYEQYF. The CDR3 nucleotides read TGTGCTAGTGGTTTGGCCGTAGGCGCAGGGGCCCCCTACGAGCAGTACTTC.

The chain carries TRBV19 and TRBJ2-7; no clear D. This CDR3 has 14 amino acids. Germline assignment: CDR1 LNHDA and CDR2 SQIVND (reference sequence). Trimming removed 6 bases at V and 3 bases at J, with 15 bases between. CDR3 protein: CASRLRSGGYEQYF. The DNA of the CDR3 is TGTGCCAGTAGACTCCGGTCTGGCGGCTACGAGCAGTACTTC.

The chain couples TRBV10-3 to TRBJ1-5, with D possibly TRBD1 on 5 matching bases. CDR3 length: 15 residues. The germline V and J ends were trimmed by 3 bases and 2 bases, with 11 bases remaining between them. CDR1 and CDR2 from the germline V gene are ENHRY and SYGVKD. DNA for the CDR3: TGTGCCATCAGTGAATCGGGACCGCGCAATCAGCCCCAGCATTTT. It yields the protein CAISESGPRNQPQHF.